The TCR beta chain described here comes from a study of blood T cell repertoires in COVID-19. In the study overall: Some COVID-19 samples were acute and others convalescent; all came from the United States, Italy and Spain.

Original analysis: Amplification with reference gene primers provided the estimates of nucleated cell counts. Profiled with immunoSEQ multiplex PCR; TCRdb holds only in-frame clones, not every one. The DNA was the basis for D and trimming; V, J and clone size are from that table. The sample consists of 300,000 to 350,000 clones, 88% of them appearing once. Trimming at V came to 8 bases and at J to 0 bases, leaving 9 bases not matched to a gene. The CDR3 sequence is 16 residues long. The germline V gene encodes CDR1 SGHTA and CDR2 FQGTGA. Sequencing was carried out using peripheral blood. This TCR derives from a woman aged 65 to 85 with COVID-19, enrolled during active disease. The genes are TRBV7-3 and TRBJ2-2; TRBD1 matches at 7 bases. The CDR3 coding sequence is TGTGCCAGCTCAGAACAGGGGTCCACGAACACCGGGGAGCTGTTTTTT. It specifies CASSEQGSTNTGELFF. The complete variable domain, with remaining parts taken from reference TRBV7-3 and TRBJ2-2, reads GAGVSQTPSNKVTEKGKYVELRCDPISGHTALYWYRQSLGQGPEFLIYFQGTGAADDSGLPNDRFFAVRPEGSVSTLKIQRTERGDSAVYLCASSEQGSTNTGELFFGEGSRLTVL.